This TCR beta chain is drawn from a study of T cells expressing NK-cell markers. Study conclusions and caveats: The same clonotypes also predominated in the CD3+CD56-NKG2C+ fraction of four donors.

CDR3 length: 16 amino acids. CDR1 LGHDT and CDR2 YNNKEL come from the germline V gene (reference sequence). With regard to this clonotype: Its specificity is unknown.

Production of TCR beta cDNA relied on 5'RACE template switching with UMIs. One entry per CDR3 protein, without DNA, is what TCRdb gives after re-calling the 5' RACE reads. This repertoire includes more than 90,000 distinct CDR3 sequences. The specimen was blood T cells: a sorted CD56 or NKG2C T cell subset, CD4+ or CD8+ T cells, or bulk PBMC T cells (not recorded which). V usage is TRBV3-1 and J usage is TRBJ2-1; TCRdb picks TRBD2, but there is no DNA to check that call. The source is a woman between 18 and 70 years old in good health. This CDR3 is CASSPSPSVSYNEQFF.